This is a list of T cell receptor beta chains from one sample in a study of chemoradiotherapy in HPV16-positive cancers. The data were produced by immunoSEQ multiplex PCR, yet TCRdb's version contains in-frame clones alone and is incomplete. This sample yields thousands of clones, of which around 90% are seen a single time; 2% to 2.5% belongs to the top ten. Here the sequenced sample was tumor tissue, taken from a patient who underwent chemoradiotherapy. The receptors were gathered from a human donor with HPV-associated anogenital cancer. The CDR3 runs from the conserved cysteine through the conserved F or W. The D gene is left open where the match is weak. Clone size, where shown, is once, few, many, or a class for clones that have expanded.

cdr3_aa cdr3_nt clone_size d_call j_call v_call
CASSPGQRLSDNEQFF TGTGCCAGCAGCCCGGGACAGCGTCTATCCGACAATGAGCAGTTCTTC NA TRBD1 TRBJ2-1 TRBV7-2
CASSLADTKNHF TGTGCCAGCAGCTTAGCCGACACTAAAAACCACTTC NA NA TRBJ2-5 TRBV7-9
CATSPRLANTDTQYF TGTGCCACCAGCCCCAGACTAGCGAACACAGATACGCAGTATTTT NA TRBD2 TRBJ2-3 TRBV15
CASSESRGRETQYF TGCGCCAGCAGTGAGTCTAGGGGCCGGGAGACCCAGTACTTC once NA TRBJ2-5 TRBV10-1
CASSLTYGSSYEQYF TGTGCCAGCAGCCTCACTTACGGGAGCTCCTACGAGCAGTACTTC NA NA TRBJ2-7 TRBV7-9
CASRPGTYQSPLHF TGTGCCAGCAGGCCCGGGACTTATCAGTCACCCCTCCACTTT NA NA TRBJ1-6 TRBV27
CASSRLSGTNEKLFF TGTGCCAGCAGCCGTCTCTCAGGAACTAATGAAAAACTGTTTTTT once NA TRBJ1-4 TRBV9
CASSVQGTTPLHF TGTGCCAGCAGCGTTCAGGGGACAACACCCCTCCACTTT NA NA TRBJ1-6 TRBV9
CAWSEGAGTIYF TGTGCCTGGAGTGAGGGGGCGGGCACCATATATTTT NA TRBD1 TRBJ1-3 TRBV30
CASSLGGIGRGFYEQYF TGCGCCAGCAGCTTGGGGGGGATTGGGCGGGGGTTCTACGAGCAGTACTTC NA TRBD2 TRBJ2-7 TRBV5-1
CASSFQTGYTF TGTGCCAGCAGCTTTCAAACTGGCTACACCTTC NA NA TRBJ1-2 TRBV25-1
CASSYGQGGYGYTF TGCGCCAGCTCGTACGGACAGGGAGGCTATGGCTACACCTTC NA TRBD1 TRBJ1-2 TRBV4-1